The T cell receptor (beta chain) described here comes from a study of Tregs in tolerant kidney transplant recipients. Regarding this clone: What it binds is not known. Read coverage stops 3 residues before the CDR3 terminus; the germline J gene supplies the remainder.

Study observations and caveats: For some patients, primers changed over time, blocking nucleotide-level comparison. Expanding Tregs on activated donor B cells appeared to best identify donor-specific TCRbeta clones.

This table comes from immunoSEQ multiplex PCR, and its TCRdb copy is limited to in-frame clones, with some not included. Its table lists over 25,000 clones. Unstimulated Tregs (CD4+CD25+CD127-) and CD4+CD25- non-Tregs were sorted from PBMCs. The CDR3 is 17 residues long. Germline CDR1 SGHTA, CDR2 FQGNSA. Trimming at V came to 0 bases and at J to 8 bases, leaving 11 bases not matched to a gene. The chain couples TRBV7-2 to TRBJ2-3, with 10 positions matching TRBD2. This sequence was found in a human donor who received a combined kidney and bone marrow transplant. The material sequenced was CD8+ T cells from blood, taken before the transplant. The CDR3 is CASSLADTSGGGGTQYF. The part of the CDR3 DNA that was read is TGTGCCAGCAGCTTAGCGGACACCAGCGGGGGGGGAGGTACG.